Following are 9 T cell receptor beta chains from one sample sequenced in a study of shared clonotypes between healthy human individuals. Sequenced by immunoSEQ multiplex PCR; TCRdb stores in-frame clones only, minus some. The sample lists some 2 million clones; over 85% were seen once. Material for sequencing was naive CD4+ T cells sorted from blood. Subset defined: CD45RA+ positively selected. Source of these receptors: a man aged 18 to 29 in good health.

This rearrangement joins TRBV4-1 to TRBJ2-7; 7 nucleotides align to TRBD2. Trimming at V came to 0 bases and at J to 5 bases, leaving 19 bases not matched to a gene. Per the germline V gene, CDR1 is MGHRA and CDR2 is YSYEKL. This CDR3 has 19 amino acids. The CDR3 nucleotides read TGCGCCAGCAGCCAAGAAGGCGGCGCCCTAGCGGCTTTTCGGAACGAGCAGTACTTC. This translates into CASSQEGGALAAFRNEQYF.

This clone was seen only once. CDR3 DNA sequence: TGTGCCAGCAGTCCGGGACAGGGGGCCGACGAGCAGTACTTC. Amino acids: CASSPGQGADEQYF. The chain has TRBV7-2 and TRBJ2-7; 12 nucleotides match TRBD1. From germline, CDR1 is SGHTA and CDR2 FQGNSA. The CDR3 is 14 amino acids. J gave up 5 bases and V 6 bases, and 5 bases lay outside the gene matches.

This chain joins TRBV6-1 and TRBJ2-5; D is perhaps TRBD1 (5 bases). The CDR3 has 14 residues. Between the trimmed V and J ends, which lost 4 bases and 1 base, there was a span of 10 bases. Looked up from germline, CDR1 is MNHNS and CDR2 is SASEGT. As DNA, the CDR3 is TGTGCCAGCAGTGGAAGCAGGGTCCAAGAGACCCAGTACTTC. It yields the protein CASSGSRVQETQYF.

This chain links TRBV5-1 with TRBJ1-2; TRBD1 matches at 9 bases. J lost 2 bases, V lost 7 bases, and 12 bases had no gene match. CDR3 length: 16 residues. Looked up from germline, CDR1 is SGHRS and CDR2 is YFSETQ. CDR3 protein: CASSGTGTYLNYGYTF. CDR3 DNA: TGCGCCAGCTCCGGGACAGGGACCTATTTAAACTATGGCTACACCTTC.

The rearrangement uses TRBV27 and TRBJ2-5; 10 nucleotides match TRBD2. This CDR3 has 16 amino acids. V lost 4 bases and J lost 2; bases outside the gene matches: 7. Germline CDR1 and CDR2: MNHEY and SMNVEV (reference sequence). CDR3 amino acids: CASSSPGTSVQETQYF. The CDR3 coding sequence is TGTGCCAGCAGTTCACCCGGGACTAGCGTGCAAGAGACCCAGTACTTC.

The V gene is TRBV18, the J gene TRBJ2-7; D ambiguous. Germline-derived CDR1 and CDR2 are KGHSH and LQKENI. The CDR3 totals 12 residues. Between the trimmed V and J ends, which lost 2 bases and 5 bases, there was a span of 7 bases. CDR3 bases: TGTGCCAGCTCACCATCCGTCCACGAGCAGTACTTC. This translates into CASSPSVHEQYF.

The chain combines TRBV6-1 with TRBJ2-7, with TRBD1 matching over 7 bases. With V trimmed by 4 bases and J by 2 bases, 5 bases remained unmatched. The CDR3 consists of 14 residues. CDR1 is MNHNS and CDR2 is SASEGT in the germline V gene. The CDR3: CASSATGTAYEQYF. CDR3 nucleotide sequence: TGTGCCAGCAGTGCCACCGGGACAGCCTACGAGCAGTACTTC.

This chain connects TRBV13 to TRBJ1-3; D is uncertain. This CDR3 is 14 amino acids long. From germline, CDR1 is PRHDT and CDR2 FYEKMQ (reference sequence). The ends were cut back, 2 bases at V and 1 base at J, with 6 bases in the middle. Written as DNA, the CDR3 is TGTGCCAGCAGCTTATACGGATCTGGAAACACCATATATTTT. Translation gives CASSLYGSGNTIYF.

Details on this clone: The same CDR3 also results from other DNA sequences found in this sample. This chain joins TRBV7-2 and TRBJ2-7; possible D gene TRBD2, 5 bases. With 0 bases removed from V and 2 bases from J, the gap between germline ends came to 8 bases. Germline-derived CDR1 and CDR2 are SGHTA and FQGNSA. This CDR3 is built from 14 residues. The CDR3: CASSLAGVTYEQYF. For the CDR3, the DNA is TGTGCCAGCAGCTTAGCGGGAGTTACCTACGAGCAGTACTTC.